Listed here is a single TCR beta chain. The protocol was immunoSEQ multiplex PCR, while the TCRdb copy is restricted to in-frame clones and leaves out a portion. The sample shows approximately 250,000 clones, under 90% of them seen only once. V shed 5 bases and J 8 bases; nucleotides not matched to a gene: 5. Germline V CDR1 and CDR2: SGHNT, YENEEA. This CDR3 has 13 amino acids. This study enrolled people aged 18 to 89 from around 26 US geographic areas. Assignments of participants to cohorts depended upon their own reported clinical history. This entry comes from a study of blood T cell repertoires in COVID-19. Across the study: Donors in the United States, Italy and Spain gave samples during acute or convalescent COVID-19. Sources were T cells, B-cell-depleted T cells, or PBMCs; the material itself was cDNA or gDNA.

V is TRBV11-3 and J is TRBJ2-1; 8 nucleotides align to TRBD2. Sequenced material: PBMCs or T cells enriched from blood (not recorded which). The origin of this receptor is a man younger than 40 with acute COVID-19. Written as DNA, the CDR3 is TGTGCCAGCAGCCCCGGACTAGCCTATGAGCAGTTCTTC. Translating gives CASSPGLAYEQFF.